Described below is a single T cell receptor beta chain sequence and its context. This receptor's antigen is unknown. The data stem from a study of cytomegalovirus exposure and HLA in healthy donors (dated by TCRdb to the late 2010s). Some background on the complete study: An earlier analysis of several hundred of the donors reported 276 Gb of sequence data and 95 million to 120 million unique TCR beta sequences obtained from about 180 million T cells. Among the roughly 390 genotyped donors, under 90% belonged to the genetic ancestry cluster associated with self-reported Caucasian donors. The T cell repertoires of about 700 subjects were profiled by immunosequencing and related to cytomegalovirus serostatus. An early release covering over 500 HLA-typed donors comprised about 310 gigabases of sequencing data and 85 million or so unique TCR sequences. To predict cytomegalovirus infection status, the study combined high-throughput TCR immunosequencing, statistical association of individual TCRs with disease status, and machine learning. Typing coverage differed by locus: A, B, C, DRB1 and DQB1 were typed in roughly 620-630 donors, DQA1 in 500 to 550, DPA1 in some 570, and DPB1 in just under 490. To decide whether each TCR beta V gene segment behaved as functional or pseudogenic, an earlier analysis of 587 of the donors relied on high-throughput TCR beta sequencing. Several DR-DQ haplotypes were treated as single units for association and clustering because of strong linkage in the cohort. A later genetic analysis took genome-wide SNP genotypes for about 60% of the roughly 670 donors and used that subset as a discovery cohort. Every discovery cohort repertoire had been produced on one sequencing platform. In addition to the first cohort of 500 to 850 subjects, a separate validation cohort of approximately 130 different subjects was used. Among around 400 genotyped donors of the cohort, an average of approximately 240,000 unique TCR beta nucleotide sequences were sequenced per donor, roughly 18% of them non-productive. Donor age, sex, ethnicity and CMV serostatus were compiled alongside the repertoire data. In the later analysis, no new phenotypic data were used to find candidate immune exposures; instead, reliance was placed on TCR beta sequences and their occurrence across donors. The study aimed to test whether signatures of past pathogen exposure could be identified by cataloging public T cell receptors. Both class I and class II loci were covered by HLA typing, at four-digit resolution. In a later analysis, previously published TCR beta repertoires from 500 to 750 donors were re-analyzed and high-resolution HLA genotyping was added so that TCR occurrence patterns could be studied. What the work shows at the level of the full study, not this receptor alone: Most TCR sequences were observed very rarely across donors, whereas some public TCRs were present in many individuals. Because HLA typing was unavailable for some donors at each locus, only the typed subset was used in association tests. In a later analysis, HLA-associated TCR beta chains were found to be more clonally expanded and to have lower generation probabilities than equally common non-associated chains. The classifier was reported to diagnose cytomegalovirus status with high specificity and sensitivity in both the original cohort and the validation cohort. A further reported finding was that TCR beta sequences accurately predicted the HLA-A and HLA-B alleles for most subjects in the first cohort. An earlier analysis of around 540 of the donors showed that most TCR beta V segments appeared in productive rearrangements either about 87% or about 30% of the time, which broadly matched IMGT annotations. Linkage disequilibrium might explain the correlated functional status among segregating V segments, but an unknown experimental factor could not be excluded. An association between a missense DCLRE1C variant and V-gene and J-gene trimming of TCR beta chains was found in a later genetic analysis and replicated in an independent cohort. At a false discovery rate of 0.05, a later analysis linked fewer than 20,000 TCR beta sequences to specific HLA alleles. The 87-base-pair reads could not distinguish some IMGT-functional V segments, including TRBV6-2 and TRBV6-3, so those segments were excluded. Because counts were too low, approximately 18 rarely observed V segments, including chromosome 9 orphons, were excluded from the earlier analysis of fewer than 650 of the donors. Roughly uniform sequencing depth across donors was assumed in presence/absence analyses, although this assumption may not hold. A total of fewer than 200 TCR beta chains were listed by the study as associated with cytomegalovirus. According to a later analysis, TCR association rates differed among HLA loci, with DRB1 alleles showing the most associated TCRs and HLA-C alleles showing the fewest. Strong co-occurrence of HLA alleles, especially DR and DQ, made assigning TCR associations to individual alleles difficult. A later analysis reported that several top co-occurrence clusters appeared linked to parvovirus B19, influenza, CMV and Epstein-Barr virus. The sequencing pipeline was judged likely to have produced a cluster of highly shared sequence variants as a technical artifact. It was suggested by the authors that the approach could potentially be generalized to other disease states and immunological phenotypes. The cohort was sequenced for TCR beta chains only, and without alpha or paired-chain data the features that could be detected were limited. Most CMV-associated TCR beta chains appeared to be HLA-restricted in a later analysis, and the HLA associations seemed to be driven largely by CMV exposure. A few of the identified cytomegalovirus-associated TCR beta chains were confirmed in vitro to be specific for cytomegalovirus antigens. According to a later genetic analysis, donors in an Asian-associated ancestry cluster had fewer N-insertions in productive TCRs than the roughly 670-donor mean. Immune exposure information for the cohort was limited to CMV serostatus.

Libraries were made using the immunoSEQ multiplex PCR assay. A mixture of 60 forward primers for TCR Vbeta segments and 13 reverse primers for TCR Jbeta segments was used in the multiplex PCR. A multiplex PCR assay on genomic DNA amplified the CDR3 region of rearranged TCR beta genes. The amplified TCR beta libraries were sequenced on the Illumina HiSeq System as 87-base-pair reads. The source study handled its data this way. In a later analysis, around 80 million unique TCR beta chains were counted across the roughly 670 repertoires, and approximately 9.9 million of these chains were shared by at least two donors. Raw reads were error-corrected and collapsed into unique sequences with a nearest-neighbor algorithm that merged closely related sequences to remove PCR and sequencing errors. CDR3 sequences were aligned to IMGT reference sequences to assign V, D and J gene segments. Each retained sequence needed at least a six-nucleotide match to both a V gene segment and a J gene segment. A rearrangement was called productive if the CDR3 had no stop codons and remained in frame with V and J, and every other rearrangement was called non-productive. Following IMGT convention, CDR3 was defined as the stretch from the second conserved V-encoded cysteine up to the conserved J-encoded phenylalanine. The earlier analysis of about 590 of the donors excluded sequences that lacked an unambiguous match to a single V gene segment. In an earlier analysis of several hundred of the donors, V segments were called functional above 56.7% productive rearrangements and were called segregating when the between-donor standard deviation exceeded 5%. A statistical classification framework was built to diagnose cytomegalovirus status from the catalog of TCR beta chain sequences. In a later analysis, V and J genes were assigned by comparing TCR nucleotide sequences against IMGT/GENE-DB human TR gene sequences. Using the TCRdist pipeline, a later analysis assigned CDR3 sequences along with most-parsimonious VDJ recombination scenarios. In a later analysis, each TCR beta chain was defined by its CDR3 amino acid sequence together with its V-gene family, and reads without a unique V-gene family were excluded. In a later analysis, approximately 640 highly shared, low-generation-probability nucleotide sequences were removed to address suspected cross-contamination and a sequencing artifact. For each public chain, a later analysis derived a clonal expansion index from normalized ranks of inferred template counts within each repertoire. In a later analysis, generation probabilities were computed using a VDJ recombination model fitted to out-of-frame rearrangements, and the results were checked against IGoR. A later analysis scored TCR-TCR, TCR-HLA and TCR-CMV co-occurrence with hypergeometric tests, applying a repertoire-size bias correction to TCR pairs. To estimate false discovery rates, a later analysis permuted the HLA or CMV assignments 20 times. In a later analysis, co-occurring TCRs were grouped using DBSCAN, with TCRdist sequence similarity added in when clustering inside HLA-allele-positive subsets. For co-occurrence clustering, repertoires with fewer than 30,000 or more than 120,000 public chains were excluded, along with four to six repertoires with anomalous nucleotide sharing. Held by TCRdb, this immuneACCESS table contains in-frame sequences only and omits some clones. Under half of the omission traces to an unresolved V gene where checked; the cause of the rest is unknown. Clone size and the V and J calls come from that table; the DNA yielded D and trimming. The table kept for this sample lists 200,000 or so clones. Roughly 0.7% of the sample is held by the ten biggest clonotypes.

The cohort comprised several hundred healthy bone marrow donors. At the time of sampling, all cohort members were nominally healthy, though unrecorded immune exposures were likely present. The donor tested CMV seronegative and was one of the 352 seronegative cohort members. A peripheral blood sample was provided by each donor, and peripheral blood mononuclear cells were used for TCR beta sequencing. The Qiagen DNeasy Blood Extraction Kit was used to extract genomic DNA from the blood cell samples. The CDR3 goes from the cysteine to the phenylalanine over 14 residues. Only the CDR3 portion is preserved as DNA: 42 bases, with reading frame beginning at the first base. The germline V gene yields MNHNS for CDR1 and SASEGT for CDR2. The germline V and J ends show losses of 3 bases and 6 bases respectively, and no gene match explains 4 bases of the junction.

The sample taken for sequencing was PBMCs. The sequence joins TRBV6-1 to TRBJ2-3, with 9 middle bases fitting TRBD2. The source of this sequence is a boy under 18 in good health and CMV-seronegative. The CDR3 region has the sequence CASSEGLAPDTQYF. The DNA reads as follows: TGTGCCAGCAGTGAGGGACTAGCCCCCGATACGCAGTATTTT.